This TCR beta chain was sequenced in a study of OX40 agonist ivuxolimab in advanced cancers. CDR1 SGHTA and CDR2 FQGNSA come from the germline V gene. The CDR3 extends over 13 amino acids. V was cut by 2 bases and J by 7 bases, with 9 bases left in between. The table came from immunoSEQ multiplex PCR; TCRdb's copy has only in-frame clones and leaves some out. The profile shows about 81,000 clones, about 88% of them singletons. The V gene is TRBV7-2, the J gene TRBJ1-5; D gene ambiguous. This material consisted of CD4+ or CD8+ T cells sorted from blood, taken in a trial of the OX40 agonist ivuxolimab. The sequence came from an adult with an advanced solid tumor such as melanoma, head and neck, liver or kidney cancer. CDR3 sequence reads: CASSLNPGQPQHF. The CDR3, as DNA: TGTGCCAGCAGCTTAAATCCGGGCCAGCCCCAGCATTTT.